The 22 T cell receptor beta chains reported below all come from one sample, sequenced in a study of cytomegalovirus exposure and HLA in healthy donors. A multiplex PCR was run with 60 Vbeta primers and 13 Jbeta primers. Profiled with immunoSEQ multiplex PCR; TCRdb holds only in-frame clones, not every one. The sample yields about 94,000 clones, roughly 72% seen once. Sample: PBMCs. The receptors stem from a man aged 25-40 years in good health and CMV-seropositive.

A word on this clone: The junction departs from germline at one end; a sequencing error may be responsible. The chain has TRBV30 and TRBJ1-5, with a tentative D call TRBD1 (6 bases). Germline CDR1 and CDR2: GTSNPN and SVGIG (reference sequence). The CDR3 loop spans 18 amino acids. This chain's CDR3 is CAWSVREQGKVVNQPQNF. CDR3 in DNA: TGTGCCTGGAGTGTACGAGAGCAGGGGAAGGTGGTTAACCAGCCCCAGAATTTT.

A word on this clone: A junction boundary mismatches the germline segment, possibly from a read error. The rearrangement joins TRBV25-1 to TRBJ1-5, with TRBD1 identical over 10 bases. The CDR3 length is 16 residues. Germline CDR1 MGHDK, CDR2 SYGVNS. CDR3 bases: TGTGCCAGCAGTGATGACAGGGGGCCTGGCAATCAGCCCCAGAATTTT. As protein: CASSDDRGPGNQPQNF.

This clone came up once. Germline and junction disagree at one end, which may indicate a read error. Other DNA sequences from this sample encode an identical CDR3 as well. The chain links TRBV29-1 to TRBJ2-1, with 7 bases matching TRBD1. In germline, CDR1 is SQVTM, CDR2 ANQGSEA. This CDR3 comprises 15 residues. The CDR3 reads CSVDTGASSYNEQFF. The CDR3 nucleotides read TGCAGCGTTGATACAGGGGCCAGCTCCTATAATGAGCAGTTCTTC.

This clone was seen just once. This chain links TRBV7-9 with TRBJ2-1, with 8 nucleotides matching TRBD2. The CDR3 spans 15 residues. Trimming at V came to 9 bases and at J to 0 bases, leaving 7 bases not matched to a gene. Germline V gene sequence: CDR1 SEHNR, CDR2 FQNEAQ (reference sequence). The CDR3 protein is CASRTSFSSYNEQFF. DNA for the CDR3: TGTGCCAGTAGGACTAGCTTCAGCTCCTACAATGAGCAGTTCTTC.

The gene calls are TRBV2 and TRBJ2-1, with 11 bases aligning to TRBD2. CDR1 and CDR2 from the germline V gene are SNHLY and FYNNEI. Trimming at V came to 1 base and at J to 15 bases, leaving 8 bases not matched to a gene. There are 14 residues in the CDR3. This CDR3 is CASSEETSGIGRFF. The CDR3 nucleotides read TGTGCCAGCAGTGAAGAGACTAGCGGGATAGGAAGGTTCTTC.

This chain joins TRBV29-1 and TRBJ1-4, with D possibly matching TRBD1 (5 bases). With 7 bases removed from V and 8 bases from J, the gap between germline ends came to 14 bases. CDR3 length: 12 residues. CDR1 and CDR2 from the germline V gene are SQVTM and ANQGSEA. CDR3 DNA: TGCAGCGGGTGGGGGGGAGGCGAAAAACTGTTTTTT. This encodes CSGWGGGEKLFF.

For this clone: An end of the junction does not agree with germline; a read error may underlie this. This chain uses TRBV28 with TRBJ1-2; TRBD1 matches 8 bases. The CDR3 extends over 15 amino acids. Germline CDR1 and CDR2: MDHEN and SYDVKM. The CDR3 DNA reads as TGTGCCAGCCTTCTCTTGAGACAGGGGAACTATGGCTACCCCTTC. This gives the protein CASLLLRQGNYGYPF.

The chain uses TRBV6-1 and TRBJ2-7; TRBD2 matches 8 bases. The V segment lost 5 bases and the J segment 5 bases; nucleotides outside the gene matches: 8. This CDR3 comprises 14 residues. Germline loops: CDR1 MNHNS, CDR2 SASEGT. The CDR3 bases are TGTGCCAGCAGTCACCCGGGACTAGACGACGAGCAGTACTTC. The encoded protein is CASSHPGLDDEQYF.

V and J are TRBV6-1 and TRBJ1-3, with 8 nucleotides matching TRBD1. Trimming at V came to 2 bases and at J to 8 bases, leaving 5 bases not matched to a gene. CDR1 and CDR2 from the germline V gene are MNHNS and SASEGT. CDR3 length: 14 residues. CDR3 DNA: TGTGCCAGCAGTGAATACAGGGGGACGGACACCATATATTTT. It codes for CASSEYRGTDTIYF.

The chain links TRBV7-6 to TRBJ1-1; D is undetermined. Between the trimmed V and J ends, which lost 5 bases and 7 bases, there was a span of 20 bases. The length of the CDR3 is 15 residues. CDR1 and CDR2 (germline): SGHVS, FNYEAQ. The CDR3 nucleotides are TGTGCCAGCAGCCTCCAACTAGCCGGTGGCGGTGAAGCTTTCTTT. The encoded protein is CASSLQLAGGGEAFF.

This clone was detected only a few times. The chain has TRBV6-5 and TRBJ1-5; TRBD1 agrees at 8 bases. The germline gives CDR1 MNHEY, CDR2 SVGAGI. Trimming cost V 0 bases and J 6 bases; bases outside gene matches: 1. This CDR3 comprises 14 residues. CDR3 amino acids: CASSYSGQGQPQHF. CDR3 sequence (DNA): TGTGCCAGCAGTTACTCTGGACAGGGTCAGCCCCAGCATTTT.

The rearrangement uses TRBV5-4 and TRBJ2-5, with TRBD1 identical over 10 bases. The CDR3 is 15 amino acids. CDR1 is SGHNT, CDR2 YYREEE, per germline (reference sequence). Trimming cost V 4 bases and J 6 bases; bases outside gene matches: 9. The CDR3 sequence is CASSVDRGTRQTQYF. CDR3 in DNA: TGTGCCAGCAGCGTGGACAGGGGGACAAGGCAGACCCAGTACTTC.

The J gene is TRBJ1-1, the V gene TRBV5-1, with D maybe TRBD1 (6 bases). V was cut by 2 bases and J by 4 bases, with 12 bases left in between. CDR1 and CDR2 (germline): SGHRS, YFSETQ. The CDR3 loop spans 14 amino acids. CDR3 in amino acids: CASSFLGGGTEAFF. CDR3 sequence (DNA): TGCGCCAGCAGCTTCCTAGGGGGGGGCACTGAAGCTTTCTTT.

CDR3 sequence (DNA): TGTGCCAGCAGTTACCACATTAGCGGGAGAGGGAATGAGCAGTTCTTC. Its translation: CASSYHISGRGNEQFF. The V and J genes are TRBV6-5 and TRBJ2-1, with TRBD2 matching over 9 bases. This CDR3 has 16 amino acids. V shed 2 bases and J 7 bases; nucleotides not matched to a gene: 9. The germline CDR1 and CDR2 sequences are MNHEY and SVGAGI.

The chain has TRBV15 and TRBJ1-6; TRBD1 aligns across 7 bases. The germline gives CDR1 LNHNV, CDR2 YYDKDF (reference sequence). The CDR3 loop spans 15 amino acids. The junction had 8 bases not matched to a gene; V was cut back by 3 bases and J by 9 bases. CDR3 in DNA: TGTGCCACCAGCAGGTCCAGGGGGAAGGGTTCACCCCTCCACTTT. Translating it yields CATSRSRGKGSPLHF.

The V gene is TRBV7-2, the J gene TRBJ1-2; a possible D gene is TRBD1 (5 bases). The germline CDR1 and CDR2 sequences are SGHTA and FQGNSA. Trimming took off 1 base at V and 7 bases at J, with 16 bases between the two ends. CDR3 size: 15 residues. The chain's CDR3 is CASSLDAGQGGGYTF. In DNA form, the CDR3 reads TGTGCCAGCAGCTTAGATGCCGGGCAGGGTGGTGGCTACACCTTC.

The chain carries TRBV9 and TRBJ2-1, with TRBD1 as a possible D gene (5 bases). In germline, CDR1 is SGDLS, CDR2 YYNGEE. This CDR3 has 13 amino acids. The V gene lost 0 bases and the J gene lost 7 bases, with 8 bases spanning the gap. Here the CDR3 DNA reads TGTGCCAGCAGCGTAGCTAGGGGAAATGAGCAGTTCTTC. Its protein product is CASSVARGNEQFF.

This clone has a handful of counts. The CDR3 DNA is TGTGCCAGCAGCTTACAGGGGACCTTGAACACCGGGGAGCTGTTTTTT. Protein: CASSLQGTLNTGELFF. The chain has TRBV7-3 and TRBJ2-2; perhaps TRBD1 as D (6 bases). Trimming took 2 bases from V and 1 from J, leaving 11 bases between them. Per germline, CDR1 SGHTA and CDR2 FQGTGA. The CDR3 is 16 residues long.

This clone was recorded only once. The genes are TRBV5-6 and TRBJ1-3; possible D gene TRBD1, 6 bases. The CDR3 loop spans 13 amino acids. The germline V gene has CDR1 SGHDT and CDR2 YYEEEE. Deletions cut 4 bases from V and 4 bases from J, with 9 bases between. CDR3 region: CASSIGQGNTIYF. The CDR3 bases are TGTGCCAGCAGCATTGGACAGGGAAACACCATATATTTT.

The chain links TRBV27 to TRBJ2-7; 14 bases are shared with TRBD2. Germline lookup yields CDR1 MNHEY and CDR2 SMNVEV (reference sequence). Trimming cost V 1 base and J 1 base; bases outside gene matches: 12. This CDR3 has 20 amino acids. The DNA for the CDR3 is TGTGCCAGCAGTTTATTCGGTACGTCAGGGACTAGCGGGAGTTCCTACGAGCAGTACTTC. Its translation: CASSLFGTSGTSGSSYEQYF.

This clone was detected once. This sequence joins TRBV6-4 and TRBJ2-1, with D tentatively TRBD2 (6 bases). V was shortened by 0 bases and J by 10 bases, with 13 bases between the two germline ends. CDR1 is MRHNA, CDR2 SNTAGT, per germline. This CDR3 has 14 amino acids. The CDR3 is CASSDSTQEGEQFF. The CDR3 DNA sequence: TGTGCCAGCAGTGACTCGACACAGGAGGGAGAGCAGTTCTTC.

The CDR3 region is CASSTLTGMNTEAFF. The CDR3 coding sequence is TGTGCCAGCAGTACCTTAACAGGGATGAACACTGAAGCTTTCTTT. The chain is built from TRBV27 and TRBJ1-1, with D maybe TRBD1 (6 bases). The CDR3 length is 15 residues. Germline V gene sequence: CDR1 MNHEY, CDR2 SMNVEV (reference sequence). Trimming took 5 bases from V and 0 from J, leaving 13 bases between them.